These 14 T cell receptor beta chains share one sample of origin, sequenced in a study of yellow fever vaccine responses in identical twins. Using its own MiXCR run on the RT-PCR reads, TCRdb lists one record per CDR3 protein. The sample has under 8,500 distinct CDR3 sequences; around 84% are singletons. The material sequenced was T cells from blood (PBMCs), unsorted or a sorted subset (not recorded which), taken before or after yellow fever vaccination (not recorded which). The receptor source for this set is a woman aged 18-35 years who received the yellow fever vaccine.

The chain has TRBV29-1 and TRBJ2-7; D is uncertain. Germline CDR1 is SQVTM and CDR2 is ANQGSEA. The CDR3 loop spans 12 amino acids. V was cut by 6 bases and J by 2 bases, with 11 bases left in between. CDR3 sequence reads: CSVSTTTYEQYF. The DNA for the CDR3 is TGCAGCGTATCTACCACAACCTACGAGCAGTACTTC.

The rearrangement joins TRBV5-6 to TRBJ2-7, with D tentatively TRBD2 (5 bases). From germline, CDR1 is SGHDT and CDR2 YYEEEE. The CDR3 length is 14 residues. V was cut by 1 base and J by 4 bases, with 12 bases left in between. The CDR3 DNA is TGTGCCAGCAGCTTGACTAGTATGCGTTACGAGCAGTACTTC. As protein: CASSLTSMRYEQYF.

The chain employs TRBV29-1 and TRBJ2-3; the D is unclear. CDR1 is SQVTM and CDR2 is ANQGSEA in the germline V gene. The CDR3 loop spans 11 amino acids. V dropped 7 bases and J dropped 3 bases, with 8 bases sitting between them. The CDR3 DNA follows: TGCAGCGCCCAGGTTACAGATACGCAGTATTTT. This sequence encodes CSAQVTDTQYF.

V usage is TRBV5-1 and J usage is TRBJ1-5; D possibly corresponds to TRBD1 (5 bases). Germline loops: CDR1 SGHRS, CDR2 YFSETQ. The CDR3 is 13 residues long. V was pared by 4 bases and J by 4 bases, with 9 bases between. The CDR3 DNA sequence: TGCGCCAGCAGCCCGGGGGATAATCAGCCCCAGCATTTT. Protein: CASSPGDNQPQHF.

This clonotype was observed a handful of times. The V gene is TRBV29-1, the J gene TRBJ2-5, with 8 bases identical to TRBD1. Germline CDR1 and CDR2: SQVTM and ANQGSEA. The CDR3 is 12 amino acids. V shed 7 bases, J shed 4 bases, and the junction held 5 bases outside the gene matches. The CDR3 DNA sequence: TGCAGCGGGGAACAGGGGGTAGAGACCCAGTACTTC. Translated, it gives CSGEQGVETQYF. Combining the CDR3 with reference TRBV29-1 and TRBJ2-5 gives the whole variable domain SAVISQKPSRDICQRGTSLTIQCQVDSQVTMMFWYRQQPGQSLTLIATANQGSEATYESGFVIDKFPISRPNLTFSTLTVSNMSPEDSSIYLCSGEQGVETQYFGPGTRLLVL.

The chain joins TRBV29-1 to TRBJ1-5; 9 bases fit TRBD1. Trimming took 4 bases from V and 3 from J; bases not matched to a gene: 4. There are 14 residues in the CDR3. Per the germline V gene, CDR1 is SQVTM and CDR2 is ANQGSEA. CDR3 sequence: CSVAQGAANQPQHF. The DNA for the CDR3 is TGCAGCGTTGCACAGGGGGCGGCCAATCAGCCCCAGCATTTT.

The chain joins TRBV5-1 to TRBJ1-1, with D hard to call. The CDR3 covers 14 residues. V was clipped by 0 bases and J by 0 bases, with 6 bases between them. The V gene's germline CDR1 is SGHRS and CDR2 YFSETQ. The CDR3 sequence is CASSLERLNTEAFF. DNA for the CDR3: TGCGCCAGCAGCTTGGAACGGTTGAACACTGAAGCTTTCTTT.

This chain joins TRBV20-1 and TRBJ1-5; perhaps TRBD1 as D (6 bases). This CDR3 comprises 15 residues. The V end lost 1 base, the J end lost 5 bases, and 15 bases lay between the germline ends. Germline loops: CDR1 DFQATT, CDR2 SNEGSKA (reference sequence). DNA of the CDR3: TGCAGTGCTAGAGTCAACACAGGGCCCTATCAGCCCCAGCATTTT. Amino acid sequence: CSARVNTGPYQPQHF.

The chain recombines TRBV5-1 with TRBJ1-1; D perhaps matches TRBD1 (6 bases). The CDR3 covers 14 residues. Germline V gives CDR1 SGHRS, CDR2 YFSETQ. Trimming removed 4 bases from V and 11 bases from J, with 21 bases in between. The CDR3 DNA sequence: TGCGCCAGCAGCGCCCTATCGGACAGTACTGGGGCTTTCTTT. Encoded protein: CASSALSDSTGAFF. Looking up the rest from reference TRBV5-1 and TRBJ1-1 gives the full variable domain: KAGVTQTPRYLIKTRGQQVTLSCSPISGHRSVSWYQQTPGQGLQFLFEYFSETQRNKGNFPGRFSGRQFSNSRSEMNVSTLELGDSALYLCASSALSDSTGAFFGQGTRLTVV.

The chain recombines TRBV11-3 with TRBJ2-7; D is unresolved. Germline V gene data show CDR1 as SGHNT and CDR2 as YENEEA. This CDR3 is 16 amino acids long. Trimming pared 7 bases from V and 0 bases from J, leaving 19 bases between. The CDR3 region has the DNA TGTGCCAGCAACCTGGATCCGACCACGGTCTCCTACGAGCAGTACTTC. Translated, it gives CASNLDPTTVSYEQYF.

CDR3 sequence (DNA): TGTGCCAGCAGTGTCTCCGGGATCAACTATGGCTACACCTTC. Amino acid sequence: CASSVSGINYGYTF. The rearrangement joins TRBV2 to TRBJ1-2, with D hard to call. Germline CDR1 reads SNHLY; CDR2 reads FYNNEI. Trimming took off 4 bases at V and 2 bases at J, with 11 bases between the two ends. The CDR3 loop spans 14 amino acids.

V and J are TRBV2 and TRBJ2-3, with a weak D call TRBD1 (6 bases). Germline loops: CDR1 SNHLY, CDR2 FYNNEI. V lost 2 bases and J lost 3, with 12 bases in between. CDR3 length: 15 amino acids. In nucleotides, the CDR3 is TGTGCCAGCAGTGAACCAGGGGCACGAACAGATACGCAGTATTTT. Translated, it gives CASSEPGARTDTQYF.

The CDR3 spells CASSLGLKETQYF. CDR3 DNA sequence: TGTGCCAGCAGCTTGGGACTCAAAGAGACCCAGTACTTC. V is TRBV11-3 and J is TRBJ2-5; D may be TRBD2 (6 bases). V was shortened by 3 bases and J by 3 bases, with 8 bases between the two germline ends. Looked up from germline, CDR1 is SGHNT and CDR2 is YENEEA. The CDR3 covers 13 residues.

The chain joins TRBV4-3 to TRBJ1-4, with 9 bases lining up with TRBD1. J was trimmed by 7 bases and V by 4 bases; bases with no gene match: 7. Germline V lookup: CDR1 LGHNA, CDR2 YSLEER. The CDR3 loop spans 15 amino acids. CDR3 sequence: CASSPGQGGTEKLFF. The DNA of the CDR3 is TGCGCCAGCAGCCCGGGACAGGGTGGGACTGAAAAACTGTTTTTT.